Shown below are 19 T cell receptor beta chains from a single sample sequenced in a study of shared clonotypes between healthy human individuals. TCRdb's copy holds only in-frame clones and misses some; the assay was immunoSEQ multiplex PCR. This sample has roughly 2.5 million clones, with more than 80% found just once. The sample taken for sequencing was naive CD4+ T cells sorted from blood. Subset noted: CD45RA+ positively selected. Receptors originate from a young man in good health.

Points on this clone: This sample also contains other DNA sequences that code for the same CDR3. This chain uses TRBV18 with TRBJ1-1; maybe TRBD1 (5 bases). The CDR3 totals 13 residues. In germline, CDR1 is KGHSH, CDR2 LQKENI. The germline V and J ends were trimmed by 0 bases and 5 bases, with 7 bases remaining between them. The CDR3 DNA reads as TGTGCCAGCTCACCACCGTCAGGGACTGAAGCTTTCTTT. The encoded protein is CASSPPSGTEAFF.

The chain has TRBV10-1 and TRBJ2-7; TRBD1 is a possible D gene (5 bases). CDR1 and CDR2 from the germline V gene are WNHNN and SYGVQD (reference sequence). Trimming took off 3 bases at V and 5 bases at J, with 14 bases between the two ends. There are 14 residues in the CDR3. CDR3 in DNA: TGCGCCAGCAGTGATGGGCAGGGTGGCCACGAGCAGTACTTC. This gives the protein CASSDGQGGHEQYF.

This chain connects TRBV5-5 to TRBJ1-2, with a weak D call TRBD1 (6 bases). V was pared by 3 bases and J by 4 bases, with 16 bases between. Germline assignment: CDR1 SGHKS and CDR2 YYEKEE (reference sequence). This CDR3 spans 15 amino acids. In DNA form, the CDR3 reads TGTGCCAGCAGCTCCTCCGGGGGGCTGGGCTATGGCTACACCTTC. Its protein product is CASSSSGGLGYGYTF.

The V gene is TRBV6-6, the J gene TRBJ1-5; D gene uncertain. The CDR3 spans 15 residues. V shed 5 bases and J shed 7 bases, with 18 bases lying between them. In germline, CDR1 is MNHNY, CDR2 SVGAGI (reference sequence). Here the CDR3 DNA reads TGTGCCAGCAGTCGCACTCGGGTAAAATCCCAGCCCCAGCATTTT. This codes for CASSRTRVKSQPQHF.

The chain combines TRBV10-3 with TRBJ1-1; 10 bases match TRBD1. Germline V gene lookup returns CDR1 ENHRY and CDR2 SYGVKD. V shed 6 bases and J 5 bases; nucleotides not matched to a gene: 6. The CDR3 has 14 amino acids. The chain's CDR3 is CAISTDRGRTEAFF. The CDR3 nucleotides read TGTGCCATCAGCACGGACAGGGGGAGGACTGAAGCTTTCTTT.

A single count supports this clone. The genes are TRBV10-1 and TRBJ2-7; TRBD1 matches at 7 bases. This CDR3 spans 15 amino acids. From germline, CDR1 is WNHNN and CDR2 SYGVQD (reference sequence). V was pared by 10 bases and J by 5 bases, with 17 bases of the junction left unmatched. In DNA form, the CDR3 reads TGCGCCACCCGGGACAGCCATAACCCCCTCGACGAGCAGTACTTC. Its protein product is CATRDSHNPLDEQYF.

The chain couples TRBV2 to TRBJ2-7; 15 bases map to TRBD2. Looked up from germline, CDR1 is SNHLY and CDR2 is FYNNEI. This CDR3 is 20 amino acids long. V lost 4 bases and J lost 4; bases outside the gene matches: 17. The CDR3 DNA follows: TGTGCCAGCAGTGGGGTGAGGGGACTAGCGGGAGGTAAAAACCGATACGAGCAGTACTTC. Encoded protein: CASSGVRGLAGGKNRYEQYF.

DNA of the CDR3: TGTGCCAGCAGGGCGACGCCATCCTACGAGCAGTACTTC. Its translation is CASRATPSYEQYF. V usage is TRBV2 and J usage is TRBJ2-7; no definite D call. CDR3 length: 13 residues. The V and J ends lost 6 bases and 1 base respectively, with 10 bases between them. Germline loops: CDR1 SNHLY, CDR2 FYNNEI.

J is TRBJ1-6 and V is TRBV30; D not certain. The CDR3 extends over 12 amino acids. The V gene lost 7 bases and the J gene lost 5 bases, with 9 bases spanning the gap. Germline V CDR1 and CDR2: GTSNPN, SVGIG (reference sequence). The CDR3 bases are TGTGCCTCTGGACGGGATAATTCACCCCTCCACTTT. Its protein is CASGRDNSPLHF.

This chain links TRBV4-1 with TRBJ1-4; D not resolved. Germline V gives CDR1 MGHRA, CDR2 YSYEKL. Trimming cost V 4 bases and J 8 bases, with 8 bases left between them. The CDR3 totals 12 residues. The CDR3 spells CASSRPFEKLFF. In nucleotides, the CDR3 is TGCGCCAGCAGCCGACCCTTCGAAAAACTGTTTTTT.

The V gene is TRBV7-3, the J gene TRBJ1-1; TRBD1 is a possible D gene (5 bases). Trimming took off 5 bases at V and 4 bases at J, with 17 bases between the two ends. In germline, CDR1 is SGHTA, CDR2 FQGTGA. This CDR3 is built from 15 residues. The CDR3 region has the DNA TGTGCCAGCAGCCCCCTCAAGGGGTTGGTCACTGAAGCTTTCTTT. It is translated as CASSPLKGLVTEAFF. The whole variable domain, remainder taken from reference TRBV7-3 and TRBJ1-1, is GAGVSQTPSNKVTEKGKYVELRCDPISGHTALYWYRQSLGQGPEFLIYFQGTGAADDSGLPNDRFFAVRPEGSVSTLKIQRTERGDSAVYLCASSPLKGLVTEAFFGQGTRLTVV.

The J gene is TRBJ2-1, the V gene TRBV2, with D maybe TRBD2 (6 bases). The CDR3 has 12 amino acids. V lost 7 bases and J 6 bases, leaving 10 bases between the germline ends. Germline CDR1 is SNHLY and CDR2 is FYNNEI. The CDR3 nucleotides are TGTGCCAGCACGGGGGATCGCAATGAGCAGTTCTTC. This gives the protein CASTGDRNEQFF.

The gene calls are TRBV19 and TRBJ1-5, with 8 bases that match TRBD1. The CDR3 has 18 amino acids. V was clipped by 9 bases and J by 1 base; unmatched bases: 17. The germline CDR1 and CDR2 sequences are LNHDA and SQIVND (reference sequence). Here the CDR3 DNA reads TGTGCCAGCACCCGAGGGGGTGGGACAGGTGGCAGCAATCAGCCCCAGCATTTT. Translation gives CASTRGGGTGGSNQPQHF. Based on the CDR3 plus reference TRBV19 and TRBJ1-5, the full variable domain is DGGITQSPKYLFRKEGQNVTLSCEQNLNHDAMYWYRQDPGQGLRLIYYSQIVNDFQKGDIAEGYSVSREKKESFPLTVTSAQKNPTAFYLCASTRGGGTGGSNQPQHFGDGTRLSIL.

CDR3 bases: TGTGCCAGCAGCCGCTTGCGGGTTGAAGCTTTCTTT. It specifies CASSRLRVEAFF. The V and J genes are TRBV7-2 and TRBJ1-1; no reliable D call. Germline V gene lookup returns CDR1 SGHTA and CDR2 FQGNSA. The V end lost 5 bases, the J end lost 7 bases, and 11 bases lay between the germline ends. The CDR3 has 12 amino acids.

The sample holds one count of this clone. This chain links TRBV11-2 with TRBJ2-5; 8 positions match TRBD1. The J call may be mistaken, given a closer DNA end match to TRBJ2-7. From germline, CDR1 is SGHAT and CDR2 FQNNGV. This CDR3 has 17 residues. The CDR3 protein is CASSLVSFGQGGNEQYF. Here the CDR3 DNA reads TGTGCCAGCAGCTTAGTAAGTTTTGGACAGGGAGGCAACGAGCAGTACTTC.

The chain links TRBV27 to TRBJ2-7; 8 bases map to TRBD2. The V gene's germline CDR1 is MNHEY and CDR2 SMNVEV (reference sequence). V dropped 4 bases and J dropped 4; count of bases not matched to a gene: 6. CDR3 length equals 14 residues. DNA of the CDR3: TGTGCCAGCAGTTCTACTAGCGGCTTTTACGAGCAGTACTTC. Protein sequence: CASSSTSGFYEQYF.

V gene TRBV5-3 combines with J gene TRBJ2-3; 7 bases fit TRBD2. TRBV5-3 is recorded as an ORF, its role being uncertain. J gave up 2 bases and V 2 bases, and 8 bases lay outside the gene matches. This CDR3 spans 16 amino acids. CDR3 coding DNA: TGTGCCAGAAGCTTACGGGGGGACCGCAACACAGATACGCAGTATTTT. This encodes CARSLRGDRNTDTQYF.

This chain uses TRBV5-1 with TRBJ2-7, with TRBD1 matching 7 bases. Germline V gene data show CDR1 as SGHRS and CDR2 as YFSETQ. The CDR3 contains 15 residues. Germline trimming cut 3 bases from V and 1 base from J; bases unmatched to any gene: 7. The CDR3 sequence: CASSSPGQESYEQYF. The CDR3 DNA reads as TGCGCCAGCAGCTCACCCGGACAGGAGTCCTACGAGCAGTACTTC.

V usage is TRBV18 and J usage is TRBJ2-5; 7 bases are shared with TRBD1. The CDR3 has 17 amino acids. Germline CDR1 and CDR2: KGHSH and LQKENI. Trimming took 0 bases from V and 7 from J; bases not matched to a gene: 14. CDR3 sequence (DNA): TGTGCCAGCTCACCACCTACCCCCGGGACAGCCTCAAGGACCCAGTACTTC. Protein product: CASSPPTPGTASRTQYF.